These T cell receptor beta chains were read from a single sample in a study of T cell repertoires in cytomegalovirus infection. Using its own MiXCR run on the reads, TCRdb lists one record per CDR3 protein. Of approximately 730,000 distinct CDR3 sequences in the sample, around a third were seen once. Antigen specificity for these receptors is unknown. The starting material was cultured PBMCs, obtained from culture after CMV antigen stimulation. All receptors derive from a human donor in good health (CMV status not recorded). Some clones in this sample may be carry-over from other donors' samples. Each CDR3 is given with its conserved first and last residue. D genes are given only for firm matches. Expanded clones are given a class, and other clones once, few, many or no size at all.

TRBV6-5	.	.	TRBJ2-3	TGTGCCAGCAGTTACGGGGACGCAACTAGCACAGATACGCAGTATTTT	CASSYGDATSTDTQYF
TRBV4-3	TRBD2	few	TRBJ2-1	TGCGCCAGCAGCCAAGACATCGGACTAGCGGCCCCCTACAATGAGCAGTTCTTC	CASSQDIGLAAPYNEQFF
TRBV7-2	.	.	TRBJ2-3	TGTGCCAGCAGCTACTGGGACTCAGATACGCAGTATTTT	CASSYWDSDTQYF
TRBV12-3/TRBV12-4	.	.	TRBJ1-1	TGTGCCAGCAGTTTAAGTCGGACTGAAGCTTTCTTT	CASSLSRTEAFF
TRBV18	.	few	TRBJ2-5	TGTGCCAGCTCACCGGGCACTTTGAAAGAGACCCAGTACTTC	CASSPGTLKETQYF
TRBV7-2	TRBD2	many	TRBJ2-7	TGTGCCAGCAGCGCACGACTAGCGGGGGCCGAGCAGTACTTC	CASSARLAGAEQYF
TRBV6-2/TRBV6-3	TRBD2	.	TRBJ2-5	TGTGCCAGCAGTTACTCGAGAGTTGGCGGGGGGGTAGGAGAGACCCAGTACTTC	CASSYSRVGGGVGETQYF
TRBV20-1	.	.	TRBJ2-7	TGCAGTGCTAGACCTACCTACGAGCAGTACTTC	CSARPTYEQYF
TRBV20-1	.	.	TRBJ2-7	TGCAGTGCCCAGGGGGGACTGAGGATCTCCTACGAGCAGTACTTC	CSAQGGLRISYEQYF
TRBV7-2	TRBD1	many	TRBJ2-7	TGTGCCAGCAGCCGACAGGGATGGTACGAGCAGTACTTC	CASSRQGWYEQYF
TRBV7-9	.	few	TRBJ1-5	TGTGCCAGCAGCCAGGACAAACATAGCAATCAGCCCCAGCATTTT	CASSQDKHSNQPQHF
TRBV28	TRBD1	.	TRBJ2-1	TGTGCCAGCAGTGTGACAGGGAGTTCCTACAATGAGCAGTTCTTC	CASSVTGSSYNEQFF
TRBV7-9	TRBD1	.	TRBJ1-1	TGTGCCAGCAGCCCGGGGACAGTTTATGGAGTACGCACTGAAGCTTTCTTT	CASSPGTVYGVRTEAFF
TRBV24-1	.	.	TRBJ1-5	TGTGCCACCAGTGCGTACGGGGGGAGCAATCAGCCCCAGCATTTT	CATSAYGGSNQPQHF
TRBV6-8	.	.	TRBJ2-3	TGTGCCAGCAGTTACTACCCCCCTCAACGGCCAGATACGCAGTATTTT	CASSYYPPQRPDTQYF
TRBV4-2	.	once	TRBJ2-3	TGTGCCAGCAGCCAAGCTTTTGCGGAAGGGGATACGCAGTATTTT	CASSQAFAEGDTQYF
TRBV12-3/TRBV12-4	.	few	TRBJ2-5	TGTGCCAGCAGTTTAACGGCTGGGGGGAAAGAGACCCAGTACTTC	CASSLTAGGKETQYF
TRBV12-3/TRBV12-4	.	.	TRBJ1-1	TGTGCCAGCCGAAGAGCCCAAGGTTCTGAAGCTTTCTTT	CASRRAQGSEAFF
TRBV4-1	.	.	TRBJ1-1	TGCGCCAGCAGCCTTAGCCGGACAGCTGAAGCTTTCTTT	CASSLSRTAEAFF
TRBV7-6	.	.	TRBJ2-1	TGTGCCAGCAGCTTAGAAGGGGCCTTCGGCAGGGATGAGCAGTTCTTC	CASSLEGAFGRDEQFF
TRBV20-1	TRBD2	.	TRBJ2-3	TGCAGTGCTAGAAGGGCTAGCGGGGGGGCCACAGATACGCAGTATTTT	CSARRASGGATDTQYF
TRBV12-3/TRBV12-4	.	few	TRBJ1-3	TGTGCCAGCAGATCAACAGGACCCTCTGGAAACACCATATATTTT	CASRSTGPSGNTIYF
TRBV7-2	.	many	TRBJ1-1	TGTGCCAGCAGCTTAGCGTTTCCTACTGAAGCTTTCTTT	CASSLAFPTEAFF
TRBV4-1	TRBD2	few	TRBJ2-1	TGCGCCAGCAGTCGAGCGGGAACCTCCTACAATGAGCAGTTCTTC	CASSRAGTSYNEQFF
TRBV7-2	.	.	TRBJ2-4	TGTGCCAGCAGCTTGGTAGCCAAAAACATTCAGTACTTC	CASSLVAKNIQYF
TRBV6-6	.	.	TRBJ2-7	TGTGCCAGCGCTACAGCCCTTATAGAGCAGTACTTC	CASATALIEQYF
TRBV7-2	TRBD1	many	TRBJ2-3	TGTGCCAGCAGCTTAGACAGGGGGAGAAATACGCAGTATTTT	CASSLDRGRNTQYF
TRBV6-5	.	.	TRBJ1-4	TGTGCCAGCAGTTACTCCTTGGGCCACGATTCTAATGAAAAACTGTTTTTT	CASSYSLGHDSNEKLFF
TRBV7-2	.	.	TRBJ2-1	TGTGCCAGCAGCTTAGCGCCTGGGCTTCGCCCGCAGTTCTTC	CASSLAPGLRPQFF
TRBV11-2	TRBD1	few	TRBJ1-1	TGTGCCAGCAGCCAAAGTTTATCGCGGCAGGGGGGTCGGAACACTGAAGCTTTCTTT	CASSQSLSRQGGRNTEAFF
TRBV15	TRBD1	once	TRBJ1-5	TGTGCCACCAGCAGAGATCGGGAAGGGGGCGCGCCCCAGCATTTT	CATSRDREGGAPQHF
TRBV18	.	few	TRBJ1-2	TGTGCCAGCTCACCGGGAGACCTACATAACTATGGCTACACCTTC	CASSPGDLHNYGYTF
TRBV5-4	TRBD2	few	TRBJ2-2	TGTGCCAGCAGCTTGGGAGCGGGAGCTTCCGGGGAGCTGTTTTTT	CASSLGAGASGELFF
TRBV7-2	.	.	TRBJ1-2	TGTGCCAGCAGCCCGGGTGGTCCACACTATGGCTACACCTTC	CASSPGGPHYGYTF
TRBV5-4	TRBD2	.	TRBJ2-2	TGTGCCAGCAGCTTGGTTAGCGGGAGCATTACCGGGGAGCTGTTTTTT	CASSLVSGSITGELFF
TRBV2	.	once	TRBJ1-1	TGTGCCAGCAGTGACCCCCGTTCGGACGCTTTTAGGACTGAAGCTTTCTTT	CASSDPRSDAFRTEAFF
TRBV6-1	.	few	TRBJ1-5	TGTGCCAGCAGTCGCGGGGGACAAGTCTTAAATCAGCCCCAGCATTTT	CASSRGGQVLNQPQHF
TRBV10-3	TRBD1	.	TRBJ2-7	TGTGCCATCAGTGACTCGACAGGGGGCTACGAGCAGTACTTC	CAISDSTGGYEQYF
TRBV6-2/TRBV6-3	TRBD2	few	TRBJ2-5	TGTGCCAGCAGTTACTCCAGGCCTAGCGGGACAAAGACCCAGTACTTC	CASSYSRPSGTKTQYF
TRBV7-8	.	few	TRBJ2-5	TGTGCCAGCAGCTTCGGCCAGGGAGTTCTGGGCCGAGAGACCCAGTACTTC	CASSFGQGVLGRETQYF
TRBV10-3	TRBD2	few	TRBJ2-1	TGTGCCATCACTGGGACTAGCGGGGGCCAGAGCTCCTACAATGAGCAGTTCTTC	CAITGTSGGQSSYNEQFF
TRBV3-1	.	.	TRBJ2-4	TGTGCCAGCAGCCAACGGTGGCGCGGGGCCAAAAACATTCAGTACTTC	CASSQRWRGAKNIQYF
TRBV7-9	.	few	TRBJ2-3	TGTGCCAGCAGCTTAGAACTGGGACCCACAGATACGCAGTATTTT	CASSLELGPTDTQYF
TRBV28	TRBD1	.	TRBJ2-3	TGTGCCAGCACCGGCGCAGGGGGAGATACGCAGTATTTT	CASTGAGGDTQYF
TRBV2	.	few	TRBJ2-5	TGTGCCAGCAGTGAAGCAGGGCTTATGGAGACCCAGTACTTC	CASSEAGLMETQYF
TRBV6-1	TRBD2	few	TRBJ2-1	TGTGCCAGCAGTTGGACCCGCGGTAGGAGCGGGGAGGAGCAGTTCTTC	CASSWTRGRSGEEQFF
TRBV11-2	.	.	TRBJ2-5	TGTGCCAGCAGCTTAGCCGGGACGCGAGAGACCCAGTACTTC	CASSLAGTRETQYF
TRBV7-2	.	many	TRBJ1-6	TGTGCCAGCAGTTTGGGGTATTCACCCCTCCACTTT	CASSLGYSPLHF
TRBV7-2	.	.	TRBJ2-2	TGTGCCAGCAGCTTACGGCGGGCCCTACTGTCGACCGGGGAGCTGTTTTTT	CASSLRRALLSTGELFF
TRBV19	.	few	TRBJ1-5	TGTGCCAGTAGTATAGGAAGGGCAGAGACCCAGCATTTT	CASSIGRAETQHF
TRBV9	TRBD1	.	TRBJ1-1	TGTGCCAGCAGCGTAGATTGGACAGGGAACACTGAAGCTTTCTTT	CASSVDWTGNTEAFF
TRBV7-2	.	many	TRBJ2-2	TGTGCCAGCAGCCCGCAAGGTTGGAGCACCGGGGAGCTGTTTTTT	CASSPQGWSTGELFF
TRBV12-3/TRBV12-4	.	.	TRBJ2-3	TGTGCCAGCAACGCACAGGGTGACGGAGATACGCAGTATTTT	CASNAQGDGDTQYF
TRBV7-9	.	few	TRBJ2-3	TGTGCCAGCAGCCCACCCCCCGTGGATACGCAGTATTTT	CASSPPPVDTQYF
TRBV23-1	TRBD2	.	TRBJ2-7	TGCGCCAGCAGTCAATCGCCAGCGGGAGAACCCTTCGAGCAGTACTTC	CASSQSPAGEPFEQYF